Described below is a single TCR beta chain sequence and its context. The junction does not match germline at one end; this may be a read error. The primer mix had 60 Vbeta and 13 Jbeta primers. Assay: immunoSEQ multiplex PCR; the TCRdb copy retains only in-frame clones and omits some. Of roughly 170,000 clones in the sample, over 60% are singletons; the top ten hold 1.5% to 2%. The CDR3 is 13 residues long. Germline lookup yields CDR1 SGHDT and CDR2 YYEEEE. This sample is part of a study of cytomegalovirus exposure and HLA in healthy donors. This clonotype originated in a woman aged 30 to 39 in good health and CMV-seronegative. Sequenced: PBMCs. V is TRBV5-6 and J is TRBJ1-2, with TRBD1 identical over 9 bases. CDR3 DNA sequence: TGTGCCAGCAGCCCTACAGGGGGCTATGGCTACCCCTTC. Translated: CASSPTGGYGYPF.